The rows below give T cell receptor beta chains drawn from one sample of a study of siplizumab effects on memory and regulatory T cells. Some clones are missing from TCRdb's copy, which holds only in-frame ones; the method was immunoSEQ multiplex PCR. The top ten hold around 0.3% of the sample, which has fewer than 100,000 clones, approximately 95% seen once. Sequencing input: non-Treg CD4+ T cells sorted from blood. All receptors derive from a human donor in good health. Each CDR3 is given with its conserved first and last residue. The D gene is left open where the match is weak. Size values are once, few and many counts, or a class for expanded clones, and some rows have none.

CDR3 protein | CDR3 DNA | J gene | D gene | clone size | V gene
CACKDTGTGLNQPQHF | TGTGCCTGCAAGGACACCGGGACAGGGCTAAATCAGCCCCAGCATTTT | TRBJ1-5 | TRBD1 | - | TRBV30
CATSRAGRGKADTQYF | TGTGCCACCAGCAGAGCCGGCCGAGGGAAGGCAGATACGCAGTATTTT | TRBJ2-3 | - | few | TRBV15
CASSLVSGGPGGQFF | TGTGCCAGCAGCTTAGTTAGCGGGGGGCCCGGGGGTCAGTTCTTC | TRBJ2-1 | TRBD2 | - | TRBV7-6
CSVGETSGGIKYNEQFF | TGCAGCGTTGGGGAGACTAGCGGGGGGATCAAATACAATGAGCAGTTCTTC | TRBJ2-1 | TRBD2 | - | TRBV29-1
CASSLGGVLGQPQHF | TGTGCCAGCAGTTTAGGTGGGGTGTTGGGTCAGCCCCAGCATTTT | TRBJ1-5 | - | - | TRBV27
CASSQERGGQETQYF | TGTGCCAGCAGCCAAGAGCGGGGGGGCCAAGAGACCCAGTACTTC | TRBJ2-5 | TRBD2 | - | TRBV4-2
CASGLVFGGGITEAFF | TGTGCTAGTGGTTTGGTATTTGGGGGCGGCATCACTGAAGCTTTCTTT | TRBJ1-1 | - | - | TRBV12-5
CASSASGDEQYF | TGTGCCAGCAGCGCCTCTGGGGACGAGCAGTACTTC | TRBJ2-7 | - | once | TRBV6-1
CASTPDSRGDIQYF | TGTGCCAGCACCCCGGACTCAAGAGGAGACATTCAGTACTTC | TRBJ2-4 | - | few | TRBV6-6
CASGGEPYNEQFF | TGTGCCAGCGGAGGGGAGCCCTACAATGAGCAGTTCTTC | TRBJ2-1 | - | - | TRBV6-6
CASSERPGKGDGYTF | TGTGCCAGCAGCGAGAGACCAGGGAAGGGGGATGGCTACACCTTC | TRBJ1-2 | - | - | TRBV6-1
CASSLEQARFTEAFF | TGTGCCAGCAGCTTGGAACAGGCACGGTTCACTGAAGCTTTCTTT | TRBJ1-1 | - | - | TRBV5-4
CASGIQGGDYGYTF | TGTGCCAGTGGAATACAGGGAGGAGACTATGGCTACACCTTC | TRBJ1-2 | - | - | TRBV6-1
CATSRPGQGANQPQHF | TGTGCCACCAGCAGACCAGGACAGGGGGCAAATCAGCCCCAGCATTTT | TRBJ1-5 | TRBD1 | - | TRBV15
CASSLVAGNTEAFF | TGTGCCAGCAGCTTAGTCGCAGGGAACACTGAAGCTTTCTTT | TRBJ1-1 | - | - | TRBV11-2
CASSLDRVADTQYF | TGTGCCAGCAGCTTAGACAGGGTTGCAGATACGCAGTATTTT | TRBJ2-3 | - | - | TRBV11-3
CASSIMENTGELFF | TGTGCCAGTAGTATAATGGAGAACACCGGGGAGCTGTTTTTT | TRBJ2-2 | - | - | TRBV19
CASRTQGLAVVDTQYF | TGTGCCAGCAGAACTCAGGGACTAGCGGTGGTAGATACGCAGTATTTT | TRBJ2-3 | TRBD2 | - | TRBV2
CASSLDTSVREQFF | TGTGCCAGCAGCTTAGATACCTCCGTCCGGGAGCAGTTCTTC | TRBJ2-1 | - | - | TRBV11-3
CASSSPTGTGALNTEAFF | TGTGCCAGCAGCTCGCCGACCGGGACAGGGGCCCTGAACACTGAAGCTTTCTTT | TRBJ1-1 | TRBD1 | - | TRBV7-9
CASSIEGRRVGEQYF | TGTGCCAGTAGTATTGAGGGACGGCGGGTTGGTGAGCAGTACTTC | TRBJ2-7 | - | - | TRBV19
CASSYTWGTGEQYF | TGTGCCAGCAGTTACACGTGGGGTACCGGCGAGCAGTACTTC | TRBJ2-7 | - | once | TRBV6-5
CASSEAVTGPYEQYF | TGTGCCAGCAGTGAAGCTGTGACAGGTCCCTACGAGCAGTACTTC | TRBJ2-7 | - | - | TRBV6-1
CASSASRGPYEQYF | TGTGCCAGCAGTGCCAGCAGGGGACCCTACGAGCAGTACTTC | TRBJ2-7 | - | - | TRBV6-1
CSVEDTWTANTEAFF | TGCAGCGTTGAAGATACTTGGACAGCGAACACTGAAGCTTTCTTT | TRBJ1-1 | - | - | TRBV29-1
CASSSEANTEAFF | TGTGCCAGCAGTTCAGAGGCGAACACTGAAGCTTTCTTT | TRBJ1-1 | - | once | TRBV2
CASSSGQGADGELFF | TGCGCCAGCAGCTCCGGACAGGGGGCTGACGGGGAGCTGTTTTTT | TRBJ2-2 | TRBD1 | - | TRBV5-1
CASNEGTGELFF | TGTGCCAGCAACGAGGGGACCGGGGAGCTGTTTTTT | TRBJ2-2 | - | - | TRBV11-2
CASSKTGGTDTQYF | TGTGCCAGCAGCAAGACAGGGGGCACAGATACGCAGTATTTT | TRBJ2-3 | TRBD1 | - | TRBV6-5
CASSPGAGGQETQYF | TGTGCCAGCAGCCCGGGGGCGGGGGGGCAAGAGACCCAGTACTTC | TRBJ2-5 | TRBD2 | - | TRBV7-9
CASSSDFYEQYF | TGTGCCAGCAGTTCCGATTTTTACGAGCAGTACTTC | TRBJ2-7 | - | - | TRBV28
CASSLALGSGYGYTF | TGTGCCAGCAGCTTGGCTTTAGGGTCGGGGTATGGCTACACCTTC | TRBJ1-2 | - | - | TRBV5-4
CASSVPESGNEKLFF | TGTGCCAGCAGTGTCCCAGAGTCCGGGAATGAAAAACTGTTTTTT | TRBJ1-4 | - | - | TRBV6-5
CASSIGQGARSQHF | TGTGCCAGTAGTATTGGCCAGGGGGCGCGGTCCCAGCATTTT | TRBJ1-5 | TRBD1 | - | TRBV19
CASSESGTSYEQYF | TGTGCCAGCAGCGAGAGTGGCACTTCCTACGAGCAGTACTTC | TRBJ2-7 | - | - | TRBV25-1
CARWNRSGNTIYF | TGTGCCCGGTGGAATCGCTCTGGAAACACCATATATTTT | TRBJ1-3 | - | - | TRBV30